The entry that follows covers one T cell receptor beta chain sequence. The sample comes from a study of blood T cell repertoires in COVID-19. Turning to the study itself: The United States, Italy and Spain were the sources of the acute and convalescent COVID-19 samples.

This CDR3 has 14 residues. Germline values: CDR1 SGHRS, CDR2 YFSETQ. Trimming at V came to 2 bases and at J to 3 bases, leaving 3 bases not matched to a gene. The protocol was immunoSEQ multiplex PCR, while the TCRdb copy is restricted to in-frame clones and leaves out a portion. The sample shows approximately 260,000 clones, 82% of them seen only once. Sequenced sample: peripheral blood. The chain joins TRBV5-1 to TRBJ1-1, with 8 nucleotides matching TRBD1. This TCR came from a woman aged 80 or over with active or convalescent COVID-19. The DNA of the CDR3 is TGCGCCAGCAGCTTCGTACAGGGGGACACTGAAGCTTTCTTT. It encodes CASSFVQGDTEAFF. The complete variable domain, with remaining parts taken from reference TRBV5-1 and TRBJ1-1, reads KAGVTQTPRYLIKTRGQQVTLSCSPISGHRSVSWYQQTPGQGLQFLFEYFSETQRNKGNFPGRFSGRQFSNSRSEMNVSTLELGDSALYLCASSFVQGDTEAFFGQGTRLTVV.